What follows are 32 T cell receptor beta chains derived from one specimen sequenced in a study of blood T cell dynamics during melanoma immunotherapy (dated by TCRdb to 2020 to 2022). To prepare the library, the immunoSEQ multiplex PCR assay was applied. TCRdb's version of the immuneACCESS table is confined to in-frame rearrangements and falls short of the full clone set. An unresolved V gene accounts for under half of the shortfall where checked; the remainder is of unknown origin. This sample has more than 15,000 clones in its table, and about 83% of those were observed once. In total, the top ten clones hold more than 6.5% of the sample. The sample's time point label, in plain terms: pre-treatment baseline. Source: blood, taken from a patient treated with checkpoint blockade. The receptors stem from a human donor with melanoma.

The V call is TRBV5-4, the J call TRBJ2-2; perhaps D is TRBD1 or TRBD2 (5 bases each). The germline gives CDR1 SGHNT, CDR2 YYREEE (reference sequence). Trimming cost V 0 bases and J 5 bases, with 14 bases left between them. The CDR3 contains 16 residues. The CDR3 sequence: CASSLVGQGRTGELFF. The CDR3 coding sequence is TGTGCCAGCAGCTTGGTAGGGCAGGGACGGACCGGGGAGCTGTTTTTT.

Concerning this clone itself: Mismatch with germline at one junction end may stem from a read error. The chain carries TRBV27 and TRBJ1-6; possible D gene TRBD1, 6 bases. CDR1 and CDR2 from the germline V gene are MNHEY and SMNVEV (reference sequence). The CDR3 contains 16 residues. The CDR3 here is CASGPPPTGYSSPLHF. CDR3 in DNA: TGTGCCAGCGGACCGCCCCCTACAGGGTATAGTTCACCCCTCCACTTT.

The chain uses TRBV6-5 and TRBJ2-3; tentatively, D is TRBD1 (5 bases). CDR1 is MNHEY, CDR2 SVGAGI, per germline. Trimming took off 2 bases at V and 0 bases at J, with 12 bases between the two ends. CDR3 length: 16 residues. CDR3 region: CASSYRGGFSTDTQYF. CDR3 bases: TGTGCCAGCAGTTACAGGGGCGGTTTTAGCACAGATACGCAGTATTTT.

The chain links TRBV6-1 to TRBJ1-3; D is possibly TRBD1 (6 bases). CDR1 and CDR2 from the germline V gene are MNHNS and SASEGT. The V and J ends lost 2 bases and 0 bases respectively, with 20 bases between them. This CDR3 is 19 amino acids long. For the CDR3, the DNA is TGTGCCAGCAGTGAAATAACCGCAGGGGCCAGGCTCTCTGGAAACACCATATATTTT. This sequence encodes CASSEITAGARLSGNTIYF.

J is TRBJ1-1 and V is TRBV25-1; perhaps TRBD1 as D (5 bases). This CDR3 comprises 14 residues. Deletions cut 4 bases from V and 4 bases from J, with 13 bases between. Looked up from germline, CDR1 is MGHDK and CDR2 is SYGVNS. CDR3 sequence (DNA): TGTGCCAGCAGTGCCAGACAGTCTGCCACTGAAGCTTTCTTT. Its translation: CASSARQSATEAFF.

V is TRBV30 and J is TRBJ2-1, with 14 bases lining up with TRBD2. Germline CDR1 is GTSNPN and CDR2 is SVGIG (reference sequence). J lost 16 bases, V lost 4 bases, and 12 bases had no gene match. This CDR3 has 14 residues. The CDR3 coding sequence is TGTGCCTGGACCCGGACTAGCGGGAGGCCGAGCCTTTTCTTC. Translation gives CAWTRTSGRPSLFF.

The chain has TRBV21-1 and TRBJ2-7; the table calls TRBD2, which could not be checked here. TRBV21-1 is designated a pseudogene. The CDR3 covers 16 residues. CDR3 nucleotides: TGTGCCAGCAGCCGACCCGGGACTAGCAGGGCTCGCGAGCAGTACTTC. This translates into CASSRPGTSRAREQYF.

The chain couples TRBV27 to TRBJ2-1, with 7 bases lining up with TRBD2. This CDR3 is built from 13 residues. V was pared by 7 bases and J by 4 bases, with 4 bases of the junction left unmatched. From germline, CDR1 is MNHEY and CDR2 SMNVEV (reference sequence). CDR3 amino acids: CASTQRGYNEQFF. In DNA, the CDR3 is TGTGCCAGCACCCAGCGGGGATACAATGAGCAGTTCTTC.

This clone was found once. The chain employs TRBV2 and TRBJ2-1, with D tentatively TRBD1 (5 bases). This CDR3 is 15 amino acids long. The germline gives CDR1 SNHLY, CDR2 FYNNEI. Trimming took 2 bases from V and 6 from J, leaving 14 bases between them. The chain's CDR3 is CASSELEGVSNEQFF. The CDR3 nucleotides read TGTGCCAGCAGTGAATTGGAAGGGGTCTCCAATGAGCAGTTCTTC.

This chain uses TRBV7-2 with TRBJ1-5; no clear D. Germline-derived CDR1 and CDR2 are SGHTA and FQGNSA. Between the trimmed V and J ends, which lost 3 bases and 7 bases, there was a span of 7 bases. CDR3 length: 12 residues. This chain's CDR3 is CASSLEVQPQHF. CDR3 coding DNA: TGTGCCAGCAGCTTGGAAGTGCAGCCCCAGCATTTT.

The chain has TRBV7-9 and TRBJ2-1; a weak D match, TRBD2 (5 bases). Germline lookup yields CDR1 SEHNR and CDR2 FQNEAQ (reference sequence). Trimming removed 2 bases at V and 3 bases at J, with 11 bases between. This CDR3 has 15 residues. CDR3 protein: CASSLMAGLYNEQFF. CDR3 in DNA: TGTGCCAGCAGCTTAATGGCGGGCCTCTACAATGAGCAGTTCTTC.

In its sample, this clone was seen once. The rearrangement uses TRBV12-5 and TRBJ2-7; 9 bases match TRBD1. CDR3 length equals 16 residues. From germline, CDR1 is LGHNT and CDR2 FRNRAP. Unmatched junction bases numbered 6, after V lost 0 bases and J lost 3 bases. The CDR3 nucleotides are TGTGCTAGTGGTTTGGTACTGACAGGGGGTGGCTACGAGCAGTACTTC. Translated: CASGLVLTGGGYEQYF.

The chain carries TRBV4-1 and TRBJ1-1; TRBD1 agrees at 8 bases. V lost 1 base, J lost 2 bases, and 6 bases stayed unmatched. CDR3 length: 16 residues. Germline V lookup: CDR1 MGHRA, CDR2 YSYEKL. DNA for the CDR3: TGCGCCAGCAGCCAAGGGGTGGGACAGGACAACACTGAAGCTTTCTTT. It translates to CASSQGVGQDNTEAFF.

This chain links TRBV19 with TRBJ1-5, with D perhaps TRBD1 (5 bases). The germline V and J ends were trimmed by 9 bases and 7 bases, with 22 bases remaining between them. The germline CDR1 and CDR2 sequences are LNHDA and SQIVND (reference sequence). CDR3 length: 15 residues. CDR3 amino acids: CASQIGPGTGQPQHF. CDR3 nucleotides: TGTGCCAGCCAGATAGGGCCCGGGACCGGGCAGCCCCAGCATTTT.

This clone has only a few counts. The chain joins TRBV25-1 to TRBJ1-1; D gene ambiguous. Germline CDR1 MGHDK, CDR2 SYGVNS. Trimming stripped 1 base from V and 0 bases from J, with 3 bases between. CDR3 length: 13 amino acids. The CDR3 protein is CASSESMNTEAFF. CDR3 DNA sequence: TGTGCCAGCAGTGAATCCATGAACACTGAAGCTTTCTTT.

Here the CDR3 reads CAISESQGNYTEAFF. The CDR3 region has the DNA TGTGCCATCAGTGAGTCACAGGGGAACTACACTGAAGCTTTCTTT. The chain uses TRBV10-3 and TRBJ1-1; 7 bases line up with TRBD1. V shed 0 bases and J 3 bases; nucleotides not matched to a gene: 4. Per the germline V gene, CDR1 is ENHRY and CDR2 is SYGVKD. The CDR3 sequence is 15 residues long.

This chain links TRBV28 with TRBJ1-2; 10 bases fit TRBD1. Looked up from germline, CDR1 is MDHEN and CDR2 is SYDVKM. With V trimmed by 5 bases and J by 5 bases, 5 bases remained unmatched. The CDR3 has 14 amino acids. This CDR3 is CASSKDRGTYGYTF. CDR3 bases: TGTGCCAGCAGTAAGGACAGGGGGACTTATGGCTACACCTTC.

J is TRBJ1-6 and V is TRBV28; D gene unclear. With 3 bases removed from V and 6 bases from J, the gap between germline ends came to 9 bases. This CDR3 region has 14 residues. CDR1 MDHEN and CDR2 SYDVKM come from the germline V gene. CDR3 in amino acids: CASSFWSPNSPLHF. CDR3 coding DNA: TGTGCCAGCAGTTTTTGGTCGCCTAATTCACCCCTCCACTTT.

The chain has TRBV5-5 and TRBJ1-2; D remains unclear. This CDR3 is 15 amino acids long. Deletions cut 0 bases from V and 7 bases from J, with 16 bases between. CDR1 is SGHKS, CDR2 YYEKEE, per germline (reference sequence). CDR3 DNA: TGTGCCAGCAGCTTGGAAGCTAGTGGATTTGGTGGCTACACCTTC. This gives the protein CASSLEASGFGGYTF.

V is TRBV5-4 and J is TRBJ1-1; no clear D. CDR1 SGHNT and CDR2 YYREEE come from the germline V gene (reference sequence). The CDR3 extends over 14 amino acids. Trimming removed 0 bases at V and 0 bases at J, with 6 bases between. CDR3 in DNA: TGTGCCAGCAGCTTGGAAGTGATGAACACTGAAGCTTTCTTT. It specifies CASSLEVMNTEAFF. Full variable domain (outside the CDR3, taken from reference TRBV5-4 and TRBJ1-1): ETGVTQSPTHLIKTRGQQVTLRCSSQSGHNTVSWYQQALGQGPQFIFQYYREEENGRGNFPPRFSGLQFPNYSSELNVNALELDDSALYLCASSLEVMNTEAFFGQGTRLTVV.

The chain carries TRBV4-2 and TRBJ1-2, with D uncertain. From germline, CDR1 is LGHNA and CDR2 YNFKEQ. This CDR3 has 15 residues. V lost 0 bases and J 0 bases, leaving 8 bases between the germline ends. CDR3 DNA sequence: TGTGCCAGCAGCCAAGATTTTGGGACTAACTATGGCTACACCTTC. Protein sequence: CASSQDFGTNYGYTF.

The gene calls are TRBV5-1 and TRBJ2-7; weak D call: TRBD2 (5 bases). V lost 3 bases to trimming and J lost 2 bases, with 12 bases between them. The germline V gene has CDR1 SGHRS and CDR2 YFSETQ. The CDR3 sequence is 14 residues long. This chain's CDR3 is CASSWRSATYEQYF. For the CDR3, the DNA is TGCGCCAGCAGCTGGAGGTCGGCGACCTACGAGCAGTACTTC.

In its sample, this clone was seen a few times. The chain employs TRBV28 and TRBJ1-2; 8 bases map to TRBD1. CDR1 MDHEN and CDR2 SYDVKM come from the germline V gene. The trim removed 7 bases at V and 7 bases at J, leaving 5 bases unmatched. This CDR3 spans 12 amino acids. The DNA of the CDR3 is TGTGCCAGCACCCAGGGGGCGGGTGGCTACACCTTC. It encodes CASTQGAGGYTF.

The V call is TRBV15, the J call TRBJ1-1; D call uncertain. The germline V and J ends were trimmed by 0 bases and 4 bases, with 9 bases remaining between them. The CDR3 has 14 residues. Per the germline V gene, CDR1 is LNHNV and CDR2 is YYDKDF (reference sequence). CDR3 amino acids: CATSREAQFTEAFF. The CDR3 DNA reads as TGTGCCACCAGCAGAGAGGCCCAGTTCACTGAAGCTTTCTTT.

The chain is built from TRBV15 and TRBJ2-7, with D unclear. The length of the CDR3 is 14 residues. Germline assignment: CDR1 LNHNV and CDR2 YYDKDF (reference sequence). The V end was cut by 0 bases, the J end by 0 bases, with 6 bases between. DNA of the CDR3: TGTGCCACCAGCAGAGAGAGTAGCTCCTACGAGCAGTACTTC. It translates to CATSRESSSYEQYF.

The chain combines TRBV28 with TRBJ2-5; 12 bases fit TRBD2. From germline, CDR1 is MDHEN and CDR2 SYDVKM. V trimming: 0 bases; J trimming: 4 bases; junction bases outside the gene matches: 6. The CDR3 runs to 17 residues. CDR3 coding DNA: TGTGCCAGCAGTTTATGGGAGTCTAGCGGGAGGGTAGAGACCCAGTACTTC. As protein: CASSLWESSGRVETQYF.

The rearrangement uses TRBV4-2 and TRBJ2-5; D is undetermined. This CDR3 is built from 15 residues. V was pared by 0 bases and J by 4 bases, with 12 bases between. Germline V gives CDR1 LGHNA, CDR2 YNFKEQ. The CDR3 spells CASSQEGSSPETQYF. Written as DNA, the CDR3 is TGTGCCAGCAGCCAAGAGGGGTCCTCACCAGAGACCCAGTACTTC.

This clone was counted once. The chain has TRBV6-6 and TRBJ2-1, with 12 bases matching TRBD2. CDR3 size: 14 residues. Germline-derived CDR1 and CDR2 are MNHNY and SVGAGI (reference sequence). J was trimmed by 9 bases and V by 11 bases; bases with no gene match: 11. The CDR3 here is CAGRLAGAEGEQFF. The CDR3 region has the DNA TGTGCCGGGCGACTAGCGGGGGCCGAAGGTGAGCAGTTCTTC.

As to this clone: The junction and the germline gene differ at one end; a read error may be behind it. The genes are TRBV7-7 and TRBJ2-5, with D possibly being TRBD1 (5 bases). The germline gives CDR1 SSHAT, CDR2 FNYEAQ (reference sequence). CDR3 length: 15 residues. The CDR3 here is CASSFGQGPSETQYF. The CDR3 DNA is TGTGCTAGCAGCTTTGGGCAGGGCCCCAGCGAGACCCAGTACTTC. Drawing the rest from reference TRBV7-7 and TRBJ2-5, the complete variable domain is GAGVSQSPRYKVTKRGQDVTLRCDPISSHATLYWYQQALGQGPEFLTYFNYEAQPDKSGLPSDRFSAERPEGSISTLTIQRTEQRDSAMYRCASSFGQGPSETQYFGPGTRLLVL.

The CDR3 protein is CASTQGNEQFF. The CDR3 DNA is TGTGCCAGCACCCAGGGTAATGAGCAGTTCTTC. This chain uses TRBV7-3 with TRBJ2-1, with D possibly matching TRBD1 (5 bases). Germline V CDR1 and CDR2: SGHTA, FQGTGA. The CDR3 has 11 amino acids. The germline V and J ends were trimmed by 7 bases and 7 bases, with 8 bases remaining between them.

Concerning this clone: Just one base apart from a much larger clone, this may be a read error. Other nucleotide sequences from this sample produce the same CDR3. The chain joins TRBV30 to TRBJ1-5, with TRBD1 as a possible D gene (5 bases). Germline-derived CDR1 and CDR2 are GTSNPN and SVGIG (reference sequence). This CDR3 is built from 13 residues. Trimming pared 0 bases from V and 2 bases from J, leaving 5 bases between. The CDR3 sequence: CAWSVQGNQPQHF. CDR3 sequence (DNA): TGTGCCTGGAGTGTACAGGGCAATCAGCCCCAGCATTTT.

The chain carries TRBV28 and TRBJ2-1; 8 bases match TRBD2. The junction had 13 bases not matched to a gene; V was cut back by 8 bases and J by 4 bases. Germline CDR1 MDHEN, CDR2 SYDVKM. The CDR3 has 16 amino acids. DNA of the CDR3: TGTGCCAGCGCGCCGATAGCGGGAAGTCTATACAATGAGCAGTTCTTC. Its protein is CASAPIAGSLYNEQFF.